The rows below give T cell receptor beta chains drawn from one sample of a study of blood T cell repertoires in COVID-19. Produced via immunoSEQ multiplex PCR; TCRdb's table is partial and in-frame only. The data show approximately 150,000 clones, with approximately 91% seen just once and over 1.5% held by the top ten. The sample taken for sequencing was peripheral blood. The receptors here all came from a man in his 70s with acute or convalescent COVID-19. Both conserved end residues are part of each CDR3. Each record gives: V gene, D gene, clone size, J gene, CDR3 DNA, CDR3 protein. A D gene is named only where the DNA matches it firmly. Expanded clones get a size class; other rows say once, few or many, or leave the size out.

v_gene: TRBV7-2
d_gene: .
abundance: .
j_gene: TRBJ2-6
CDR3nt: TGTGCCAGCAGCTCCAGGGGCCTGAGCTCTGGGGCCAACGTCCTGACTTTC
CDR3aa: CASSSRGLSSGANVLTF

v_gene: TRBV5-1
d_gene: .
abundance: .
j_gene: TRBJ2-5
CDR3nt: TGCGCCAGCAGCTTGGCGTCCGACCAAGAGACCCAGTACTTC
CDR3aa: CASSLASDQETQYF

v_gene: TRBV24-1
d_gene: TRBD1
abundance: .
j_gene: TRBJ2-5
CDR3nt: TGTGCCACCAGTGATCCCCGGACAGGAGACCAAGAGACCCAGTACTTC
CDR3aa: CATSDPRTGDQETQYF

v_gene: TRBV6-1
d_gene: .
abundance: .
j_gene: TRBJ1-5
CDR3nt: TGTGCCAGCAGTGAAGGGCAGGTTAGCAATCAGCCCCAGCATTTT
CDR3aa: CASSEGQVSNQPQHF

v_gene: TRBV5-4
d_gene: .
abundance: .
j_gene: TRBJ2-7
CDR3nt: TGTGCCAGCAGCTCGCAGGGCAGGCATATCTACGAGCAGTACTTC
CDR3aa: CASSSQGRHIYEQYF

v_gene: TRBV12-3/TRBV12-4
d_gene: .
abundance: .
j_gene: TRBJ2-3
CDR3nt: TGTGCCAGCAGTTTGAAGGGGGCAGATACGCAGTATTTT
CDR3aa: CASSLKGADTQYF

v_gene: TRBV21-1
d_gene: .
abundance: .
j_gene: TRBJ1-1
CDR3nt: TGTGCCAGCAGCAAACGTGGGGGCTTGGGAGCTTTCTTT
CDR3aa: CASSKRGGLGAFF

v_gene: TRBV5-1
d_gene: .
abundance: .
j_gene: TRBJ2-7
CDR3nt: TGCGCCAGCAGGGCCACCTCCTACGAGCAGTACTTC
CDR3aa: CASRATSYEQYF

v_gene: TRBV6-5
d_gene: .
abundance: .
j_gene: TRBJ1-1
CDR3nt: TGTGCCAGCACCCTTGGGGAGGGGGGCACTGAAGCTTTCTTT
CDR3aa: CASTLGEGGTEAFF

v_gene: TRBV27
d_gene: TRBD2
abundance: once
j_gene: TRBJ2-1
CDR3nt: TGTGCCAGCAGTTTGACTAGCGGGACGTTGGGTGAGCAGTTCTTC
CDR3aa: CASSLTSGTLGEQFF

v_gene: TRBV5-1
d_gene: TRBD1
abundance: .
j_gene: TRBJ2-1
CDR3nt: TGCGCCAGCAGCTTAATCCCACCGGGACAGGGGGCCTACAATGAGCAGTTCTTC
CDR3aa: CASSLIPPGQGAYNEQFF

v_gene: TRBV6-4
d_gene: TRBD1
abundance: .
j_gene: TRBJ1-2
CDR3nt: TGTGCCAGCAGTGACGGGGACAGGGTTGGCTACACCTTC
CDR3aa: CASSDGDRVGYTF

v_gene: TRBV10-2
d_gene: .
abundance: .
j_gene: TRBJ1-4
CDR3nt: TGCGCCAGCAGCGAGGGAGGTGAAAAACTGTTTTTT
CDR3aa: CASSEGGEKLFF

v_gene: TRBV19
d_gene: TRBD1
abundance: .
j_gene: TRBJ1-1
CDR3nt: TGTGCCAGTAGTATGACAGGGCCGGCTTTCTTT
CDR3aa: CASSMTGPAFF

v_gene: TRBV28
d_gene: .
abundance: .
j_gene: TRBJ2-7
CDR3nt: TGTGCCAGCAGTTTCATTAGTGGCGAGCAGTACTTC
CDR3aa: CASSFISGEQYF

v_gene: TRBV6-5
d_gene: .
abundance: .
j_gene: TRBJ1-5
CDR3nt: TGTGCCAGCAGTTACACACAGGGCAGGAATCAGCCCCAGCATTTT
CDR3aa: CASSYTQGRNQPQHF

v_gene: TRBV6-6
d_gene: .
abundance: once
j_gene: TRBJ2-7
CDR3nt: TGTGCCAGCAGTTTGGGCCGAGGGGAGCAGTACTTC
CDR3aa: CASSLGRGEQYF

v_gene: TRBV5-5
d_gene: .
abundance: .
j_gene: TRBJ2-1
CDR3nt: TGTGCCAGCGGACGAGAGGAGGGGAAGGGTAATGAGCAGTTCTTC
CDR3aa: CASGREEGKGNEQFF

v_gene: TRBV5-1
d_gene: TRBD1
abundance: .
j_gene: TRBJ2-5
CDR3nt: TGCGCCAGCAGCTACAGGGGAAGGGGCCCGGAGACCCAGTACTTC
CDR3aa: CASSYRGRGPETQYF

v_gene: TRBV5-1
d_gene: .
abundance: .
j_gene: TRBJ1-1
CDR3nt: TGCGCCAGCAGCTTAGCGACAGCTAACACTGAAGCTTTCTTT
CDR3aa: CASSLATANTEAFF

v_gene: TRBV19
d_gene: TRBD1
abundance: .
j_gene: TRBJ1-5
CDR3nt: TGTGCCAGTAACTCTAACCGGGACAGGGGGGATAGCAATCAGCCCCAGCATTTT
CDR3aa: CASNSNRDRGDSNQPQHF

v_gene: TRBV7-9
d_gene: .
abundance: .
j_gene: TRBJ1-3
CDR3nt: TGTGCCAGCAGCTCGGAGGCGATCTCTGGAAACACCATATATTTT
CDR3aa: CASSSEAISGNTIYF

v_gene: TRBV5-4
d_gene: .
abundance: few
j_gene: TRBJ2-7
CDR3nt: TGTGCCAGCAGCTTTCAACCCCCGGGAAGATACGAGCAGTACTTC
CDR3aa: CASSFQPPGRYEQYF

v_gene: TRBV19
d_gene: TRBD2
abundance: .
j_gene: TRBJ2-7
CDR3nt: TGTGCCAGTAGTATATTAGGGCTAGCGGGAGGTTCCGACGAGCAGTACTTC
CDR3aa: CASSILGLAGGSDEQYF

v_gene: TRBV24-1
d_gene: TRBD2
abundance: .
j_gene: TRBJ2-5
CDR3nt: TGTGCCACCAGTGCCGCGAAGAGAGGGAGGGGATTACAAGAGACCCAGTACTTC
CDR3aa: CATSAAKRGRGLQETQYF

v_gene: TRBV28
d_gene: TRBD1
abundance: few
j_gene: TRBJ1-5
CDR3nt: TGTGCCAGCAGAGGGACAGGGCGACAGCCCCAGCATTTT
CDR3aa: CASRGTGRQPQHF

v_gene: TRBV5-1
d_gene: .
abundance: once
j_gene: TRBJ1-3
CDR3nt: TGCGCCAGTGAGCTTGGCTCTGGAAACACCATATATTTT
CDR3aa: CASELGSGNTIYF

v_gene: TRBV28
d_gene: .
abundance: large
j_gene: TRBJ1-1
CDR3nt: TGTGCCAGCAGTTTATTGCCAGGGTGGAACACTGAAGCTTTCTTT
CDR3aa: CASSLLPGWNTEAFF

v_gene: TRBV11-2
d_gene: .
abundance: .
j_gene: TRBJ1-1
CDR3nt: TGTGCCAGCAGCTTAGCAGGGAACACTGAAGCTTTCTTT
CDR3aa: CASSLAGNTEAFF

v_gene: TRBV19
d_gene: TRBD1
abundance: few
j_gene: TRBJ1-4
CDR3nt: TGTGCCAGTAGAAGGGGGACAGGGGGCCGAACAACTAATGAAAAACTGTTTTTT
CDR3aa: CASRRGTGGRTTNEKLFF

v_gene: TRBV9
d_gene: TRBD2
abundance: .
j_gene: TRBJ2-1
CDR3nt: TGTGCCAGCAGCCCCACCGGGGCGGGAGGAAGGAGGTACAATGAGCAGTTCTTC
CDR3aa: CASSPTGAGGRRYNEQFF

v_gene: TRBV30
d_gene: .
abundance: .
j_gene: TRBJ2-7
CDR3nt: TGTGCCTGGAGTGCTGGACTCTACGAGCAGTACTTC
CDR3aa: CAWSAGLYEQYF

v_gene: TRBV2
d_gene: .
abundance: few
j_gene: TRBJ2-5
CDR3nt: TGTGCCAGCAGTGGAAGGCTAGAGGAGACCCAGTACTTC
CDR3aa: CASSGRLEETQYF

v_gene: TRBV29-1
d_gene: TRBD1
abundance: .
j_gene: TRBJ2-2
CDR3nt: TGCAGCGCCACGACAGGGGGCAGGTCTGGGGAGCTGTTTTTT
CDR3aa: CSATTGGRSGELFF

v_gene: TRBV19
d_gene: .
abundance: .
j_gene: TRBJ2-7
CDR3nt: TGTGCCAGTAGTTCCCAGACAGGCTCCTACGAGCAGTACTTC
CDR3aa: CASSSQTGSYEQYF

v_gene: TRBV27
d_gene: .
abundance: .
j_gene: TRBJ2-7
CDR3nt: TGTGCCAGTAAGGCCGGGACTGAGCTGACCTACGAGCAGTACTTC
CDR3aa: CASKAGTELTYEQYF

v_gene: TRBV12-3/TRBV12-4
d_gene: TRBD1
abundance: .
j_gene: TRBJ1-2
CDR3nt: TGTGCCAGCAGTCCGGGACAGAACTATGGCTACACCTTC
CDR3aa: CASSPGQNYGYTF

v_gene: TRBV19
d_gene: TRBD2
abundance: .
j_gene: TRBJ2-1
CDR3nt: TGTGCCAGTAGTATCGGGACTAAAAACAATGAGCAGTTCTTC
CDR3aa: CASSIGTKNNEQFF

v_gene: TRBV30
d_gene: .
abundance: .
j_gene: TRBJ1-1
CDR3nt: TGTGCCTGGAGTAGGGGCCTAATGAACACTGAAGCTTTCTTT
CDR3aa: CAWSRGLMNTEAFF

v_gene: TRBV9
d_gene: TRBD1
abundance: .
j_gene: TRBJ1-1
CDR3nt: TGTGCCAGCAGCGTAGATCAGGGGGCTGAAGCTTTCTTT
CDR3aa: CASSVDQGAEAFF